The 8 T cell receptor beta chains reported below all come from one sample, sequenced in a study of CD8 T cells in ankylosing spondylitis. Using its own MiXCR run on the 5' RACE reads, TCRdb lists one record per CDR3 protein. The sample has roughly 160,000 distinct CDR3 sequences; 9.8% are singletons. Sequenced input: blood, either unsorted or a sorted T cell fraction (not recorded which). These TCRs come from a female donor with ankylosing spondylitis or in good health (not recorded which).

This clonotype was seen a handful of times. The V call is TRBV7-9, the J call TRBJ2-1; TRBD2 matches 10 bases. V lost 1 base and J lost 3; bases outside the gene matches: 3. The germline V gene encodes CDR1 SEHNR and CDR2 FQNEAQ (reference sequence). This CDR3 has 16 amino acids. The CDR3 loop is CASSLVGLADYNEQFF. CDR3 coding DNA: TGTGCCAGCAGCTTAGTTGGACTAGCGGACTACAATGAGCAGTTCTTC.

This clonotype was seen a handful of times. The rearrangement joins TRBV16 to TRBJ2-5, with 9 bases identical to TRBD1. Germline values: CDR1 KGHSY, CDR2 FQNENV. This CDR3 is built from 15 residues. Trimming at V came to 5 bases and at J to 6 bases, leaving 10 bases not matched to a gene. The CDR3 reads CASSTRQGVGKTQYF. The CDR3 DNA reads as TGTGCCAGCAGCACCCGACAGGGGGTGGGGAAGACCCAGTACTTC.

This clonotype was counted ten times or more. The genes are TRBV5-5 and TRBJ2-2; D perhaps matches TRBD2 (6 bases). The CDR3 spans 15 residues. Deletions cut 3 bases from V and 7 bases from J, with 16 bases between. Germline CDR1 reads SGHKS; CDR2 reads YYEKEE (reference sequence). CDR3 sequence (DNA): TGTGCCAGCAGCTATTTAGACCCCGGGGGCGGGGAGCTGTTTTTT. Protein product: CASSYLDPGGGELFF.

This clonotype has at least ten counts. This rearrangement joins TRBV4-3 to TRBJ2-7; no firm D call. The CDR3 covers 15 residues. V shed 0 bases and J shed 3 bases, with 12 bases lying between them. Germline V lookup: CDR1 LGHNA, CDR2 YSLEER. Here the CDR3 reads CASSQEEATNYEQYF. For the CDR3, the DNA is TGCGCCAGCAGCCAAGAGGAAGCTACCAACTACGAGCAGTACTTC.

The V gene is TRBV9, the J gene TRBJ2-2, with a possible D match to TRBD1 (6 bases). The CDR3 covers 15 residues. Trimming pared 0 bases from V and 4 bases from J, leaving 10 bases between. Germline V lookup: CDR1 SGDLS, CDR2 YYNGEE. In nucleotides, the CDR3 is TGTGCCAGCAGCGTAGCTGGCAGGGGCACCGGGGAGCTGTTTTTT. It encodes CASSVAGRGTGELFF.

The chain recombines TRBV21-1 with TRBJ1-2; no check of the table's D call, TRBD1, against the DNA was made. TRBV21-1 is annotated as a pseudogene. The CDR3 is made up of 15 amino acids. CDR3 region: CASSTPLQGADGYTF. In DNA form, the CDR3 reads TGTGCCAGCAGCACGCCCCTACAGGGGGCAGATGGCTACACCTTC.

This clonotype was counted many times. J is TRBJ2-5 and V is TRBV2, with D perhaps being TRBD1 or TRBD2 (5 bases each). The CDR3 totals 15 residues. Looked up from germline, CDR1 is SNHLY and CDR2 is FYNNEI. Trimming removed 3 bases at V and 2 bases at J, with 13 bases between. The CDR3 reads CASSDGTHGQETQYF. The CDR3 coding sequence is TGTGCCAGCAGTGACGGGACCCATGGTCAAGAGACCCAGTACTTC.

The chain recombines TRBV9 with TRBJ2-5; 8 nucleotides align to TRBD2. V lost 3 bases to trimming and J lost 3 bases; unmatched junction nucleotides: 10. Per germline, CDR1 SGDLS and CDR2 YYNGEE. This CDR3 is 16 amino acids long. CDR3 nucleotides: TGTGCCAGCAGCGCTACTAGCGGAGAATGGGAAGAGACCCAGTACTTC. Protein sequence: CASSATSGEWEETQYF.